These 3 T cell receptor beta chains originate from one sample sequenced in a study of human T cells and chemical hapten exposure. As for time point: patch test 1, 2 weeks after DPC sensitization. Treatment: therapeutic diphenylcyclopropenone sensitization with weekly scalp DPC. TCRdb reanalysed the RACE reads using MiXCR and keeps one entry per CDR3 protein. The profile shows 150,000 to 200,000 distinct CDR3 sequences, 13% to 15% of them singletons. Sequencing used whole blood, obtained in connection with sensitization to the hapten diphenylcyclopropenone (DPC). These receptors were collected from a woman aged 25 to 39 with alopecia areata. Some clones in this sample may be carry-over from other donors' samples.

The chain combines TRBV20-1 with TRBJ2-5; D may be TRBD1 or TRBD2 (5 bases each). This CDR3 is 14 amino acids long. V was pared by 0 bases and J by 4 bases, with 12 bases between. Germline assignment: CDR1 DFQATT and CDR2 SNEGSKA (reference sequence). CDR3 amino acids: CSARDPEGLETQYF. CDR3 nucleotides: TGCAGTGCTAGAGATCCCGAGGGGTTAGAGACCCAGTACTTC.

This clonotype was detected only a few times. The V gene is TRBV6-2 or TRBV6-3, the J gene TRBJ1-2; 8 bases line up with TRBD1. Germline V gene data show CDR1 as MNHEY and CDR2 as SVGEGT. V trimming: 6 bases; J trimming: 4 bases; junction bases outside the gene matches: 10. This CDR3 contains 15 residues. In DNA form, the CDR3 reads TGTGCCAGCAGACAAAGGGACAGGCTCTTCTATGGCTACACCTTC. Its translation: CASRQRDRLFYGYTF.

V gene TRBV6-5 combines with J gene TRBJ2-1; TRBD1 or TRBD2 may be the D gene (5 bases each). The CDR3 totals 17 residues. Germline values: CDR1 MNHEY, CDR2 SVGAGI. The germline V and J ends were trimmed by 2 bases and 4 bases, with 18 bases remaining between them. CDR3 sequence: CASSYVARDRDYNEQFF. The CDR3 DNA follows: TGTGCCAGCAGTTACGTTGCCCGGGACCGAGATTACAATGAGCAGTTCTTC.